These 25 T cell receptor beta chains were all obtained from the same sample, sequenced in a study of shared clonotypes between healthy human individuals. CD8 cells classed as naive were CD45RO-negative and positively selected for CCR7, excluding terminally differentiated effector memory CD45RA+ cells. Sequenced by immunoSEQ multiplex PCR; TCRdb stores in-frame clones only, minus some. The sample lists fewer than 850,000 clones, approximately 97% occurring once. Sequencing input: naive CD8+ T cells sorted from blood. All receptors come from a man aged 25 to 40 in good health.

The count of this clone is one. The rearrangement joins TRBV7-9 to TRBJ2-7; no firm D call. The CDR3 covers 12 residues. Trimming removed 3 bases at V and 5 bases at J, with 8 bases between. Germline assignment: CDR1 SEHNR and CDR2 FQNEAQ (reference sequence). DNA for the CDR3: TGTGCCAGCAGCTTGTGGGAAAACGAGCAGTACTTC. Encoded protein: CASSLWENEQYF.

The chain links TRBV7-2 to TRBJ2-1; TRBD1 might be the D (6 bases). CDR1 SGHTA and CDR2 FQGNSA come from the germline V gene. Trimming took 0 bases from V and 0 from J, leaving 18 bases between them. This CDR3 region has 19 residues. The CDR3 loop reads CASSLAYPPGGHSYNEQFF. The CDR3 DNA reads as TGTGCCAGCAGCTTAGCTTACCCTCCTGGGGGCCACTCCTACAATGAGCAGTTCTTC.

The chain recombines TRBV7-9 with TRBJ2-5; possibly TRBD2 for D (5 bases). V lost 5 bases, J lost 1 base, and 8 bases lay in between. The CDR3 sequence is 13 residues long. CDR1 and CDR2 (germline): SEHNR, FQNEAQ (reference sequence). The CDR3 protein is CASSPRVQETQYF. The DNA for the CDR3 is TGTGCCAGCAGCCCGAGGGTCCAAGAGACCCAGTACTTC.

This clone is a singleton in its sample. The V call is TRBV14, the J call TRBJ2-7, with 7 bases identical to TRBD1. The V gene end was trimmed by 4 bases and the J gene end by 1 base; junction bases not matched to a gene: 10. The CDR3 is 16 residues long. Germline V gene data show CDR1 as SGHDN and CDR2 as FVKESK. CDR3 residues: CASSLRIGGHSYEQYF. Written as DNA, the CDR3 is TGTGCCAGCAGCCTGAGGATAGGGGGCCATTCCTACGAGCAGTACTTC.

V and J are TRBV4-2 and TRBJ2-3, with 10 bases lining up with TRBD2. V gave up 7 bases and J gave up 3 bases; unmatched junction bases: 4. This CDR3 has 14 amino acids. Germline CDR1 LGHNA, CDR2 YNFKEQ. The CDR3 reads CASNLAGATDTQYF. Written as DNA, the CDR3 is TGTGCCAGCAACCTAGCGGGAGCTACAGATACGCAGTATTTT.

This sequence joins TRBV7-9 and TRBJ2-3, with 13 bases lining up with TRBD2. The length of the CDR3 is 16 residues. With 5 bases clipped from V and 1 base from J, the junction kept 3 bases outside the gene matches. Germline V gene lookup returns CDR1 SEHNR and CDR2 FQNEAQ (reference sequence). CDR3 nucleotides: TGTGCCAGCAGCCAGGGGACTAGCGGGGGCACAGATACGCAGTATTTT. Residues: CASSQGTSGGTDTQYF.

The rearrangement joins TRBV6-1 to TRBJ2-7, with no clear D. The germline V gene has CDR1 MNHNS and CDR2 SASEGT. The germline V and J ends were trimmed by 9 bases and 2 bases, with 14 bases remaining between them. This CDR3 is 13 amino acids long. The CDR3 protein is CASSGYSAYEQYF. The CDR3 bases are TGTGCCAGTTCGGGTTACAGTGCCTACGAGCAGTACTTC.

The V gene is TRBV4-1, the J gene TRBJ1-5; TRBD1 agrees at 7 bases. With 0 bases clipped from V and 5 bases from J, the junction kept 4 bases outside the gene matches. Germline-derived CDR1 and CDR2 are MGHRA and YSYEKL. CDR3 length: 15 residues. CDR3 region: CASSQEITGDQPQHF. CDR3 DNA: TGCGCCAGCAGCCAAGAGATAACAGGGGATCAGCCCCAGCATTTT.

J is TRBJ2-1 and V is TRBV7-9, with 9 bases aligning to TRBD2. CDR1 is SEHNR and CDR2 is FQNEAQ in the germline V gene (reference sequence). Trimming at V came to 4 bases and at J to 3 bases, leaving 7 bases not matched to a gene. The length of the CDR3 is 16 residues. Here the CDR3 DNA reads TGTGCCAGCAGCTCCATCGGACTAGCGAACTACAATGAGCAGTTCTTC. It is translated as CASSSIGLANYNEQFF.

As concerns this clone: Other DNA sequences of this sample code for an identical CDR3. V is TRBV4-1 and J is TRBJ2-7, with TRBD1 matching 8 bases. Germline values: CDR1 MGHRA, CDR2 YSYEKL. This CDR3 has 14 residues. Trimming cost V 3 bases and J 2 bases; bases outside gene matches: 3. The CDR3 loop reads CASSQRTGTYEQYF. CDR3 DNA: TGCGCCAGCAGCCAGAGGACAGGGACCTACGAGCAGTACTTC.

This chain links TRBV4-1 with TRBJ1-1; D gene unclear. Looked up from germline, CDR1 is MGHRA and CDR2 is YSYEKL. There are 12 residues in the CDR3. V lost 4 bases and J lost 1, with 4 bases in between. CDR3 bases: TGCGCCAGCAGCCCAACGAACACTGAAGCTTTCTTT. Its protein product is CASSPTNTEAFF.

This clone was picked up one time. This rearrangement joins TRBV4-3 to TRBJ2-4; no firm D call. The CDR3 covers 15 residues. Germline V gene data show CDR1 as LGHNA and CDR2 as YSLEER. The V gene lost 0 bases and the J gene lost 6 bases, with 12 bases spanning the gap. CDR3 region: CASSQDRTAGNIQYF. The DNA of the CDR3 is TGCGCCAGCAGCCAAGATCGAACAGCTGGAAACATTCAGTACTTC.

The CDR3 sequence: CASSLRAGDIDTQYF. CDR3 bases: TGTGCCAGCAGTTTGAGGGCGGGAGACATAGATACGCAGTATTTT. The genes are TRBV28 and TRBJ2-3; 7 nucleotides line up with TRBD2. The CDR3 is 15 amino acids. The trim removed 3 bases at V and 5 bases at J, leaving 8 bases unmatched. The germline V gene has CDR1 MDHEN and CDR2 SYDVKM.

The chain couples TRBV28 to TRBJ2-1; D gene uncertain. V gave up 2 bases and J gave up 9 bases, with 14 bases separating them. This CDR3 spans 14 amino acids. The germline V gene encodes CDR1 MDHEN and CDR2 SYDVKM. The CDR3 nucleotides read TGTGCCAGCAGTTTAGCCCCCGTGAGTAGTGAGCAGTTCTTC. Its protein is CASSLAPVSSEQFF. Variable domain in full (rest from reference TRBV28 and TRBJ2-1): DVKVTQSSRYLVKRTGEKVFLECVQDMDHENMFWYRQDPGLGLRLIYFSYDVKMKEKGDIPEGYSVSREKKERFSLILESASTNQTSMYLCASSLAPVSSEQFFGPGTRLTVL.

The V and J genes are TRBV29-1 and TRBJ2-1; a possible D gene is TRBD1 (5 bases). The CDR3 extends over 14 amino acids. Deletions cut 3 bases from V and 12 bases from J, with 21 bases between. The germline V gene has CDR1 SQVTM and CDR2 ANQGSEA. The CDR3 loop reads CSVEGQGGQGAQFF. As DNA, the CDR3 is TGCAGCGTTGAGGGGCAGGGTGGACAAGGCGCGCAGTTCTTC.

J is TRBJ2-3 and V is TRBV7-9; 7 nucleotides align to TRBD1. Germline CDR1 and CDR2: SEHNR and FQNEAQ (reference sequence). Trimming at V came to 2 bases and at J to 2 bases, leaving 4 bases not matched to a gene. The CDR3 extends over 15 amino acids. CDR3 loop: CASSLSDRATDTQYF. The CDR3 region has the DNA TGTGCCAGCAGCTTAAGTGACAGGGCCACAGATACGCAGTATTTT.

The J gene is TRBJ2-1, the V gene TRBV5-6, with D maybe TRBD1 (5 bases). The CDR3 is 12 amino acids. Germline CDR1 is SGHDT and CDR2 is YYEEEE. The V gene lost 4 bases and the J gene lost 4 bases, with 6 bases spanning the gap. CDR3 bases: TGTGCCAGCAGCGACAGTTACAATGAGCAGTTCTTC. Translating it yields CASSDSYNEQFF.

J is TRBJ1-4 and V is TRBV6-6; D is undetermined. Germline CDR1 is MNHNY and CDR2 is SVGAGI (reference sequence). The CDR3 has 14 residues. Trimming left V 2 bases short and J 4 bases short, with 8 bases between. CDR3 coding DNA: TGTGCCAGCAGTTACGGCGAACTTAATGAAAAACTGTTTTTT. It specifies CASSYGELNEKLFF.

The genes are TRBV7-9 and TRBJ1-4; 9 nucleotides agree with TRBD1. The trim removed 6 bases at V and 7 bases at J, leaving 9 bases unmatched. CDR3 length: 15 amino acids. CDR1 and CDR2 from the germline V gene are SEHNR and FQNEAQ (reference sequence). The CDR3 DNA sequence: TGTGCCAGCAGTGATTACGGGACAGGGCGTGAAAAACTGTTTTTT. Encoded protein: CASSDYGTGREKLFF.

The chain is built from TRBV9 and TRBJ2-7; a possible D gene is TRBD2 (6 bases). CDR1 is SGDLS and CDR2 is YYNGEE in the germline V gene. V was cut by 2 bases and J by 2 bases, with 14 bases left in between. The length of the CDR3 is 15 residues. CDR3 nucleotides: TGTGCCAGCAGCGTCTCAGCGGGCCCAACCTACGAGCAGTACTTC. Protein: CASSVSAGPTYEQYF. The full variable domain, with the rest looked up from reference TRBV9 and TRBJ2-7, is DSGVTQTPKHLITATGQRVTLRCSPRSGDLSVYWYQQSLDQGLQFLIQYYNGEERAKGNILERFSAQQFPDLHSELNLSSLELGDSALYFCASSVSAGPTYEQYFGPGTRLTVT.

This clone occurred a few times. The rearrangement uses TRBV15 and TRBJ1-5, with D possibly TRBD1 on 5 matching bases. V was cut by 5 bases and J by 0 bases, with 14 bases left in between. This CDR3 comprises 16 residues. Germline lookup yields CDR1 LNHNV and CDR2 YYDKDF (reference sequence). The CDR3 loop is CATSWGRGNSNQPQHF. CDR3 bases: TGTGCCACCAGCTGGGGTCGGGGGAATAGCAATCAGCCCCAGCATTTT.

The chain links TRBV18 to TRBJ2-1, with 7 positions matching TRBD2. The CDR3 totals 17 residues. Germline CDR1 and CDR2: KGHSH and LQKENI. The V segment lost 2 bases and the J segment 0 bases; nucleotides outside the gene matches: 7. CDR3: CASSPEFSGYSYNEQFF. The CDR3 coding sequence is TGTGCCAGCTCACCAGAGTTTAGCGGGTACTCCTACAATGAGCAGTTCTTC.

The chain carries TRBV10-3 and TRBJ1-1; D not certain. Germline V gene lookup returns CDR1 ENHRY and CDR2 SYGVKD. This CDR3 contains 14 residues. V lost 4 bases to trimming and J lost 7 bases, with 16 bases between them. CDR3 amino acids: CAISVSVTGSEAFF. DNA for the CDR3: TGTGCCATCAGTGTATCGGTGACCGGGAGTGAAGCTTTCTTT.

The chain combines TRBV7-9 with TRBJ1-2, with TRBD1 as a possible D gene (5 bases). The V end was cut by 3 bases, the J end by 4 bases, with 12 bases between. CDR3 length equals 14 residues. Germline CDR1 is SEHNR and CDR2 is FQNEAQ (reference sequence). CDR3: CASSLTESPYGYTF. The CDR3 DNA follows: TGTGCCAGCAGCTTGACAGAAAGTCCCTATGGCTACACCTTC.

The V call is TRBV28, the J call TRBJ2-2, with 7 nucleotides matching TRBD2. In germline, CDR1 is MDHEN, CDR2 SYDVKM. V lost 1 base, J lost 4 bases, and 12 bases stayed unmatched. The CDR3 spans 18 residues. This CDR3 reads CASSLSPLWRESTGELFF. CDR3 coding DNA: TGTGCCAGCAGTTTATCCCCCCTATGGCGGGAGTCCACCGGGGAGCTGTTTTTT.